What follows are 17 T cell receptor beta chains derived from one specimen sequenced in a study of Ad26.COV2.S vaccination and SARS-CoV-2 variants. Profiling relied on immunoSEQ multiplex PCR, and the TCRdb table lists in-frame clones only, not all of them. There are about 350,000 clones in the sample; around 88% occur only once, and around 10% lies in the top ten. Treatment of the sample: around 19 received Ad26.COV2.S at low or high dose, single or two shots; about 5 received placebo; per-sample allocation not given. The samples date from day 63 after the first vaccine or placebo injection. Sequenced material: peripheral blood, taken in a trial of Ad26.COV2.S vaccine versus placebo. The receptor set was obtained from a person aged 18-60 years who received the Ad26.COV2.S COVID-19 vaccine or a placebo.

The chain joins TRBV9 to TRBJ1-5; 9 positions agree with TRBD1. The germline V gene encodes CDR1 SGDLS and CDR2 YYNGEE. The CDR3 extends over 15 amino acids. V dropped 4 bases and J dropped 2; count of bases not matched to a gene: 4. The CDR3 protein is CASSLGQGRNQPQHF. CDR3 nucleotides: TGTGCCAGCAGCCTGGGACAGGGCCGCAATCAGCCCCAGCATTTT.

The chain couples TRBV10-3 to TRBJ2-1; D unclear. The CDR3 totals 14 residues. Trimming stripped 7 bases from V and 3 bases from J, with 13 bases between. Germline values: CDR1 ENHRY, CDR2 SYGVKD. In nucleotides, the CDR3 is TGTGCCATCACCTCTAGAGACGGCTACAATGAGCAGTTCTTC. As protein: CAITSRDGYNEQFF.

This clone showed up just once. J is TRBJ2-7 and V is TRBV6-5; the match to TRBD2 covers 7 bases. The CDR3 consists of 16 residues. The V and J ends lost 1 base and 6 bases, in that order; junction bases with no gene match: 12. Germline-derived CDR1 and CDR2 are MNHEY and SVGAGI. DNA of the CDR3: TGTGCCAGCAGTTACTTCCCAGCGGGGAGAAGCTTCGAGCAGTACTTC. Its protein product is CASSYFPAGRSFEQYF.

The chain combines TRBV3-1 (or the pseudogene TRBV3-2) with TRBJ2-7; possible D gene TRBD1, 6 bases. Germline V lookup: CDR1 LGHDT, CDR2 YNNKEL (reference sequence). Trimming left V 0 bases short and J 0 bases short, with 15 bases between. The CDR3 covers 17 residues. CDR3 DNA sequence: TGTGCCAGCAGCCAAGATTGGGCAGGGGAGAACTCCTACGAGCAGTACTTC. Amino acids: CASSQDWAGENSYEQYF.

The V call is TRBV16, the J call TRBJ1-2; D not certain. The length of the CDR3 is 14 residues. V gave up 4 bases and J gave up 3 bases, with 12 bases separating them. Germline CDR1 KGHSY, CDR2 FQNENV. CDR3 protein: CASSPKITDYGYTF. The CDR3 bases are TGTGCCAGCAGCCCTAAGATCACTGACTATGGCTACACCTTC. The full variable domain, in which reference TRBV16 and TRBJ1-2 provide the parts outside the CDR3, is GEEVAQTPKHLVRGEGQKAKLYCAPIKGHSYVFWYQQVLKNEFKFLISFQNENVFDETGMPKERFSAKCLPNSPCSLEIQATKLEDSAVYFCASSPKITDYGYTFGSGTRLTVV.

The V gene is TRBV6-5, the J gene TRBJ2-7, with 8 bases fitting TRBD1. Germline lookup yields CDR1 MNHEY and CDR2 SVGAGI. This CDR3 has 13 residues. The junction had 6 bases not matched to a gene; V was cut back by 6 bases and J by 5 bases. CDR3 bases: TGTGCCAGCAGATCGGACAGGGTCCACGAGCAGTACTTC. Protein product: CASRSDRVHEQYF.

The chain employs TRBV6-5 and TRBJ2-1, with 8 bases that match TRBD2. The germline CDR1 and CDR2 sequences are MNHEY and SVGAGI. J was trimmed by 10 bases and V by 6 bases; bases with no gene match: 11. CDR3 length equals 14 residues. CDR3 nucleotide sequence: TGTGCCAGCAGCTGGACTAGCTCCGGTCAGGAGCAGTTCTTC. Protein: CASSWTSSGQEQFF.

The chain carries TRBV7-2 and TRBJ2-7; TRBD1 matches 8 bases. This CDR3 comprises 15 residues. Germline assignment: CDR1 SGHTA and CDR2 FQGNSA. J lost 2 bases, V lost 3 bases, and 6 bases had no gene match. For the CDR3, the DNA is TGTGCCAGCAGCTTCTCGGGACAGGAAGCCTACGAGCAGTACTTC. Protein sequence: CASSFSGQEAYEQYF.

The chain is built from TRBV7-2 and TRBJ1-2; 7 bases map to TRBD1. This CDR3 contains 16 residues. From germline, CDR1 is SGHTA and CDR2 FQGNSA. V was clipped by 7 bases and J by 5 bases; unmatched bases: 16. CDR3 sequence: CASTPQGGVVKYGYTF. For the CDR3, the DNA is TGTGCCAGCACTCCCCAGGGGGGGGTCGTAAAATATGGCTACACCTTC.

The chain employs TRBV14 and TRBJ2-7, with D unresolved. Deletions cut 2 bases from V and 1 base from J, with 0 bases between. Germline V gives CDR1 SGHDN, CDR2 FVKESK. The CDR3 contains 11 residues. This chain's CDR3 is CASSQSYEQYF. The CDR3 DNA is TGTGCCAGCAGCCAATCCTACGAGCAGTACTTC.

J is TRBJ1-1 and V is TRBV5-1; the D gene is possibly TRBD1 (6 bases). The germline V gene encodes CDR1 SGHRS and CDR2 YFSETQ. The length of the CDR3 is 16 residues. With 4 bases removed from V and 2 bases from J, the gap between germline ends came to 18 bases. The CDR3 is CASSTRDTILNTEAFF. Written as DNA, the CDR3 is TGCGCCAGCAGCACCCGGGACACCATCCTAAACACTGAAGCTTTCTTT.

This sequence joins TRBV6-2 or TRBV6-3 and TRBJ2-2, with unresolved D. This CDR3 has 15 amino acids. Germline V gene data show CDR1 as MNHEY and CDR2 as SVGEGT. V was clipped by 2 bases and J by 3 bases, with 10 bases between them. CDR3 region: CASSYSSLDTGELFF. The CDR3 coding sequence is TGTGCCAGCAGTTACAGCAGTCTCGACACCGGGGAGCTGTTTTTT.

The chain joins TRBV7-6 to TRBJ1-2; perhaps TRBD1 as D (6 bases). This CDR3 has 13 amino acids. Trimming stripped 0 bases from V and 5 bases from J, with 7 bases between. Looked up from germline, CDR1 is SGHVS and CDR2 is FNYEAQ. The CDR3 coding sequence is TGTGCCAGCAGCTTAGCAACAGGGTATGGCTACACCTTC. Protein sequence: CASSLATGYGYTF.

The DNA for the CDR3 is TGTGCCAGCATCGAGGACAGGGTTAATGAAAAACTGTTTTTT. Translating it yields CASIEDRVNEKLFF. The chain recombines TRBV28 with TRBJ1-4, with TRBD1 matching 8 bases. Germline lookup yields CDR1 MDHEN and CDR2 SYDVKM. The CDR3 length is 14 residues. V was pared by 7 bases and J by 4 bases, with 5 bases of the junction left unmatched.

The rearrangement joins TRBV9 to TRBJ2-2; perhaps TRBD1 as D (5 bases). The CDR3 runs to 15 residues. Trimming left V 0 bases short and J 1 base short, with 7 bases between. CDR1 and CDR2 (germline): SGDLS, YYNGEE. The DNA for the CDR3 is TGTGCCAGCAGCGTAGACACAGGGAACACCGGGGAGCTGTTTTTT. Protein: CASSVDTGNTGELFF.

This CDR3 is CASSLVGTGGETQYF. CDR3 bases: TGTGCCAGCAGCTTAGTGGGGACAGGGGGGGAGACCCAGTACTTC. The rearrangement uses TRBV7-2 and TRBJ2-5; 11 bases fit TRBD1. Germline V gives CDR1 SGHTA, CDR2 FQGNSA. Losses at the gene ends were 1 base for V and 5 bases for J; bases not matched to a gene: 3. There are 15 residues in the CDR3.

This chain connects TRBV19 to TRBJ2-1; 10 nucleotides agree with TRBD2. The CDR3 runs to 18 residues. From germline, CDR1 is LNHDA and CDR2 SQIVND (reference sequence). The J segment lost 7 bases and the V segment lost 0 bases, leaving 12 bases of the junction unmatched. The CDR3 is CASSIDVQRGGLRNEQFF. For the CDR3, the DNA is TGTGCCAGTAGTATAGATGTACAGCGGGGGGGCCTGAGGAATGAGCAGTTCTTC.